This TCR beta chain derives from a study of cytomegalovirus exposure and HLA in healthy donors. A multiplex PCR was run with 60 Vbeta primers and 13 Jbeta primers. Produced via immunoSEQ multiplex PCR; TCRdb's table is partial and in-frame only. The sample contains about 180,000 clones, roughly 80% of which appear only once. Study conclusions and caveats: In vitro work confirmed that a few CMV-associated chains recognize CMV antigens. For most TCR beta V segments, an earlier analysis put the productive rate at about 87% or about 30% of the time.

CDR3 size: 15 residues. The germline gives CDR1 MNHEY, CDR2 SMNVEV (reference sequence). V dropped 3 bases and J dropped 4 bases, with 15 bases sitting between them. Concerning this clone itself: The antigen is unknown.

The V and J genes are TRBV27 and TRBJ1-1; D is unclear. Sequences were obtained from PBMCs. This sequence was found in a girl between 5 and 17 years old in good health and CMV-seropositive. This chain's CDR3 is CASSFGIGSPTEAFF. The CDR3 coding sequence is TGTGCCAGCAGTTTCGGGATTGGATCTCCCACTGAAGCTTTCTTT.